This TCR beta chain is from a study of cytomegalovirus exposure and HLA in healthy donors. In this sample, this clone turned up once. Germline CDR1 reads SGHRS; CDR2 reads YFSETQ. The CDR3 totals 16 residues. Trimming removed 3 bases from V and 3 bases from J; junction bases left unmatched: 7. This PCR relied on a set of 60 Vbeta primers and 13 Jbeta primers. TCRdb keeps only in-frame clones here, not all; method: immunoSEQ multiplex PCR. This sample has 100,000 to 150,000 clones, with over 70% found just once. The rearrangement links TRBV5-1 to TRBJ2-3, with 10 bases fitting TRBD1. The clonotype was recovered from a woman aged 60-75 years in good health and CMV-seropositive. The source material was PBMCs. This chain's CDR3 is CASSSDRGRSTDTQYF. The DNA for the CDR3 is TGCGCCAGCAGCTCAGACAGGGGGCGGTCAACAGATACGCAGTATTTT.